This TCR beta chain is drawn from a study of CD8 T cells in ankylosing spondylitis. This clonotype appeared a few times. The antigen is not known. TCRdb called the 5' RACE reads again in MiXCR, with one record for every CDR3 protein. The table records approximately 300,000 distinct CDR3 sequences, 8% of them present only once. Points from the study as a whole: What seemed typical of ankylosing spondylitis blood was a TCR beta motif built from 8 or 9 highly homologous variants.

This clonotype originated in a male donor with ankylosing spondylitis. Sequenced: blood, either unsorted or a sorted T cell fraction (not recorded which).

The CDR3 DNA reads as TGTGCCAGCAGTTTTTCGACCTCACTAGGCTACGAGCAGTACTTC. It is translated as CASSFSTSLGYEQYF. The chain recombines TRBV12-3 or TRBV12-4 with TRBJ2-7; a weak D match, TRBD2 (5 bases). V was clipped by 3 bases and J by 3 bases, with 15 bases between them. The CDR3 runs to 15 residues.